This TCR beta chain was observed in a study of regulatory T cells in long-lasting Graves disease. Study-level points and caveats: Thyroid tissue went unstudied; only peripheral blood was examined. It is possible that accuracy was reduced by the small size of the sample. Persistent Graves' disease cases displayed lower TCR diversity than newly diagnosed ones.

The CDR3 is 16 amino acids. The V gene lost 0 bases and the J gene lost 1 base, with 13 bases spanning the gap. CDR1 is LGHNA and CDR2 is YNFKEQ in the germline V gene. Time point of the sample: persistent/refractory GD, antithyroid drugs over 5 years with positive TRAb. PBMC-extracted RNA yielded the TCR library. About this clonotype: Its antigen is not known.

Researchers made TCR beta libraries by using iRepertoire HTBI primers and running Arm-PCR on CDR3 regions. MiXCR, run by TCRdb on the multiplex PCR reads, gives a single entry per CDR3 protein. Among a few hundred thousand distinct CDR3 sequences listed, around a quarter were seen once. This material consisted of peripheral blood mononuclear cells (PBMCs), taken when the disease was refractory, from a patient treated with antithyroid drugs. The rearrangement uses TRBV4-2 and TRBJ2-7; possibly TRBD1 or TRBD2 for D (5 bases each). This TCR was recovered from a female donor with Graves disease. In DNA, the CDR3 is TGTGCCAGCAGCCAAGATGATAGGGGAGAATCCTACGAGCAGTACTTC. This sequence encodes CASSQDDRGESYEQYF.